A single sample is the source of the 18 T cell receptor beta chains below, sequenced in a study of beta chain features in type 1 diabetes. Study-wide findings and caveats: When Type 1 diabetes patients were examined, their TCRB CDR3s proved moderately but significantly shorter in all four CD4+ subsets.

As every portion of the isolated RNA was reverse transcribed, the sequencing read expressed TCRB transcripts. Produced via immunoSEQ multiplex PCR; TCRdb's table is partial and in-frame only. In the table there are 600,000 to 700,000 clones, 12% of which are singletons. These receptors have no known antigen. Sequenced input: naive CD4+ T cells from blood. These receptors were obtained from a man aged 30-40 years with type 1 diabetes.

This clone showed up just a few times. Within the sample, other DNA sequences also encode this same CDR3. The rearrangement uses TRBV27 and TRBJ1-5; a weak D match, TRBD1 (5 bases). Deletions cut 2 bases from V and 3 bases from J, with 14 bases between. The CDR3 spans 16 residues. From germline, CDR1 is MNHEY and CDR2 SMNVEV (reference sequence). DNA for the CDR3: TGTGCCAGCAGTTTACTAGGGCAGGGTGACAATCAGCCCCAGCATTTT. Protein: CASSLLGQGDNQPQHF.

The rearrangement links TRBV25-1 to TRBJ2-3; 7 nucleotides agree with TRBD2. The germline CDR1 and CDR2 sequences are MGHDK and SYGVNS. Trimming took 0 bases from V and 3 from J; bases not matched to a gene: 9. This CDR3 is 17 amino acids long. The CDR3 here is CASSEYAALGGTDTQYF. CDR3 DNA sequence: TGTGCCAGCAGTGAATATGCAGCTCTGGGGGGGACAGATACGCAGTATTTT.

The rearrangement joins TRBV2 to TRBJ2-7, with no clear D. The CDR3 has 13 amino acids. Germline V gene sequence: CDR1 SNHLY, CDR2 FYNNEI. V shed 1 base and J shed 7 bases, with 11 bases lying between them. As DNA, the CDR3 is TGTGCCAGCAGTGAAGTTCCAGGTGGTGAGCAGTACTTC. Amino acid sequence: CASSEVPGGEQYF.

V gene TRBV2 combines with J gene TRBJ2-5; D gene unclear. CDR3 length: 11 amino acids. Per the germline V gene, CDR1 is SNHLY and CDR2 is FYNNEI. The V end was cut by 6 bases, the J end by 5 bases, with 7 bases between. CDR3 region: CASRLGETQYF. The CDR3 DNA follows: TGTGCCAGCAGGCTGGGGGAGACCCAGTACTTC.

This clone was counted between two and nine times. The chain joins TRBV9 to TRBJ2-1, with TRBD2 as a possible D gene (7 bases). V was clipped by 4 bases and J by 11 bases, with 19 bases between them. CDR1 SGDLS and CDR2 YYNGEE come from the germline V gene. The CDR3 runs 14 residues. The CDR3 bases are TGTGCCAGCAGCTTCCGGGGGGCCAACCCTCAGCAGTTCTTC. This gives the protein CASSFRGANPQQFF.

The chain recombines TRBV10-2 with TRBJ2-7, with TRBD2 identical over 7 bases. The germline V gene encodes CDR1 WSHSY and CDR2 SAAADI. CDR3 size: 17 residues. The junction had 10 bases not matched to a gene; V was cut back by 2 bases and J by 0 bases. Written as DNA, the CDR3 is TGCGCCAGCAGTGAGAACTGGCTAGCGGTCCTCTCCTACGAGCAGTACTTC. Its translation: CASSENWLAVLSYEQYF.

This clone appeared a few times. CDR3 residues: CASSVHGETQYF. In DNA form, the CDR3 reads TGTGCCAGCAGCGTGCATGGAGAGACCCAGTACTTC. The chain is built from TRBV9 and TRBJ2-5; D gene ambiguous. This CDR3 is built from 12 residues. V lost 2 bases to trimming and J lost 4 bases, with 6 bases between them. The V gene's germline CDR1 is SGDLS and CDR2 YYNGEE.

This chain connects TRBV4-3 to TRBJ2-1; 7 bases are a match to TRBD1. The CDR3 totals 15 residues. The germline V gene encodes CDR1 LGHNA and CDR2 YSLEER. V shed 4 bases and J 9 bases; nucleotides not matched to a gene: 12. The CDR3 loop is CASSRERQGVGEQFF. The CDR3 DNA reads TGCGCCAGCAGCCGAGAAAGACAGGGTGTGGGTGAGCAGTTCTTC.

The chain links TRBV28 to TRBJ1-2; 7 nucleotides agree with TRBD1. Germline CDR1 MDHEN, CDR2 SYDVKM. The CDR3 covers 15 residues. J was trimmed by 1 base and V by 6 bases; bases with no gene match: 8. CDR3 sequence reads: CASSLPGTVNYGYTF. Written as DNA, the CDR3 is TGTGCCAGCAGCCTACCCGGGACAGTTAACTATGGCTACACCTTC.

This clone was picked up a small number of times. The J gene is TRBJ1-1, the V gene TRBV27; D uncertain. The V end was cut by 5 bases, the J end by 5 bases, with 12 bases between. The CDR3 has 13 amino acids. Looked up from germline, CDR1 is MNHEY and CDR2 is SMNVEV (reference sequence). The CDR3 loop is CASSQDWVTEAFF. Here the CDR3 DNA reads TGTGCCAGCAGTCAGGATTGGGTAACTGAAGCTTTCTTT.

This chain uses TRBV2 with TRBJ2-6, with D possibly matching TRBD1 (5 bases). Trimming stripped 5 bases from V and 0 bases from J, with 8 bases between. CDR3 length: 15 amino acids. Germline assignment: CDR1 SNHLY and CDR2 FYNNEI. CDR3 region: CASSKQDSGANVLTF. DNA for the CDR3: TGTGCCAGCAGTAAACAGGACTCTGGGGCCAACGTCCTGACTTTC.

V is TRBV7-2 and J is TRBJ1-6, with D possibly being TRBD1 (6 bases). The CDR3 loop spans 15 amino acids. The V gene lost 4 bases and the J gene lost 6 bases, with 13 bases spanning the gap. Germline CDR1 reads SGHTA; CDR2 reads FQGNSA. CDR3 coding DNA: TGTGCCAGCAGCTCGGGGGACATCTTTAATTCACCCCTCCACTTT. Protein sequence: CASSSGDIFNSPLHF. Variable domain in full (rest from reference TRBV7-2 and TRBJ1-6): GAGVSQSPSNKVTEKGKDVELRCDPISGHTALYWYRQSLGQGLEFLIYFQGNSAPDKSGLPSDRFSAERTGGSVSTLTIQRTQQEDSAVYLCASSSGDIFNSPLHFGNGTRLTVT.

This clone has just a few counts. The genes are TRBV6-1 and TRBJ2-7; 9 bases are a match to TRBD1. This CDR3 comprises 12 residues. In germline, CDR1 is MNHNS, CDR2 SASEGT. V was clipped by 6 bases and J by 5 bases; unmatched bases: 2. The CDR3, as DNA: TGTGCCAGCAGGGACAGGGGCCACGAGCAGTACTTC. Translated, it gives CASRDRGHEQYF.

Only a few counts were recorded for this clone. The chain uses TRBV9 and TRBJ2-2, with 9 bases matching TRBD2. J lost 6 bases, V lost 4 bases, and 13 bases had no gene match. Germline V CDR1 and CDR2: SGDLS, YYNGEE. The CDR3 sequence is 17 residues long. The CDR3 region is CASSSHPGLAMAGELFF. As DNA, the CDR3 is TGTGCCAGCAGCTCCCATCCGGGACTAGCTATGGCCGGGGAGCTGTTTTTT.

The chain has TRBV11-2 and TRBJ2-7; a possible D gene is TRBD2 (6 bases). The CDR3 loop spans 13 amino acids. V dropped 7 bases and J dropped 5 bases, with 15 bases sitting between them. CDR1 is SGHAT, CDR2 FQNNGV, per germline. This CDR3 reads CASKGGPIDEQYF. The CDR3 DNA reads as TGTGCCAGCAAGGGAGGTCCCATTGACGAGCAGTACTTC. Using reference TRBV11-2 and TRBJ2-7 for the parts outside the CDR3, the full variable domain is EAGVAQSPRYKIIEKRQSVAFWCNPISGHATLYWYQQILGQGPKLLIQFQNNGVVDDSQLPKDRFSAERLKGVDSTLKIQPAKLEDSAVYLCASKGGPIDEQYFGPGTRLTVT.

CDR3 in DNA: TGCAGCGTTGATGCGGGGGGGGAGACCCAGTACTTC. It yields the protein CSVDAGGETQYF. The chain joins TRBV29-1 to TRBJ2-5; 9 positions match TRBD2. V shed 3 bases, J shed 5 bases, and the junction held 1 base outside the gene matches. The CDR3 consists of 12 residues. Germline-derived CDR1 and CDR2 are SQVTM and ANQGSEA.

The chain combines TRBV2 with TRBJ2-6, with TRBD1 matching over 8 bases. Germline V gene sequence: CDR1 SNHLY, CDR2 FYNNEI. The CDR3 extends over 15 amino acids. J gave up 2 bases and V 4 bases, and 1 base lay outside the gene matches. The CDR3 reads CASSGTGPGANVLTF. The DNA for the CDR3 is TGTGCCAGCAGTGGGACAGGGCCTGGGGCCAACGTCCTGACTTTC.

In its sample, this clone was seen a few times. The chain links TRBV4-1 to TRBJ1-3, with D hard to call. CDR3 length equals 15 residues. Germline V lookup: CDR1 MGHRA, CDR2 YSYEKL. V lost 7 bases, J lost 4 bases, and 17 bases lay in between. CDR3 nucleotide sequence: TGCGCCAGCACCCAGGAATGGGAAATAGGAAACACCATATATTTT. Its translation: CASTQEWEIGNTIYF.